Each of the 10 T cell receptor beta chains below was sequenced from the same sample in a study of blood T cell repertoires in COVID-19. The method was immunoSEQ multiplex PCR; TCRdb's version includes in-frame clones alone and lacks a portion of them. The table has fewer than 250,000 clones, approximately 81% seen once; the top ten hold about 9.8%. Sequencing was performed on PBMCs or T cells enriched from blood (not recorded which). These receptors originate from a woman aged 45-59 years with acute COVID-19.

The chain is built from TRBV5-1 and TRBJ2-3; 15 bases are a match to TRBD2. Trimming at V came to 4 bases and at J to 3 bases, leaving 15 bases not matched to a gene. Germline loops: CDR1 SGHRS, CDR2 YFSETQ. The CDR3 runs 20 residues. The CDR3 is CASSERPGLAGGLETDTQYF. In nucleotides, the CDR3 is TGCGCCAGCAGCGAGAGACCGGGACTAGCGGGGGGACTAGAAACAGATACGCAGTATTTT.

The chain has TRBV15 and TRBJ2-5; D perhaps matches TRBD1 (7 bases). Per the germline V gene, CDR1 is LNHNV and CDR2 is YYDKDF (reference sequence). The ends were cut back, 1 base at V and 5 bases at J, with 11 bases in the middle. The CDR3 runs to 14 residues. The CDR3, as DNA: TGTGCCACCAGCAGAGTTGGAGGGGGCGAGACCCAGTACTTC. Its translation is CATSRVGGGETQYF.

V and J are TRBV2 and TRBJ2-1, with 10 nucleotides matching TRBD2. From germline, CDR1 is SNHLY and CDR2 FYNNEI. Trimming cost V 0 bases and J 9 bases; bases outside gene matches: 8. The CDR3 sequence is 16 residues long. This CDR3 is CASSEAPSGGGSEQFF. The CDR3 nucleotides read TGTGCCAGCAGTGAAGCGCCGAGCGGGGGGGGGAGTGAGCAGTTCTTC.

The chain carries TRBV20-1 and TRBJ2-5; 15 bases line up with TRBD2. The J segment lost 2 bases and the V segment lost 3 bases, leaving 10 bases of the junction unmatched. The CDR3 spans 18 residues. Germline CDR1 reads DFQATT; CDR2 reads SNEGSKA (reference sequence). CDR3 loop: CSASSPGTSGGFQETQYF. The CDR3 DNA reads TGCAGTGCTAGTTCCCCCGGGACTAGCGGGGGGTTTCAAGAGACCCAGTACTTC.

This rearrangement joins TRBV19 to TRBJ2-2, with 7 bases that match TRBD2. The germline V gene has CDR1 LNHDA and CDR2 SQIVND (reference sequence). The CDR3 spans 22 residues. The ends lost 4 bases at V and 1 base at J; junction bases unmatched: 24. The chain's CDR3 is CASSKGLLGYGYQRENTGELFF. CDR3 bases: TGTGCCAGTAGTAAGGGATTGTTAGGGTATGGGTACCAGCGGGAGAACACCGGGGAGCTGTTTTTT. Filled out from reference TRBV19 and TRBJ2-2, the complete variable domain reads DGGITQSPKYLFRKEGQNVTLSCEQNLNHDAMYWYRQDPGQGLRLIYYSQIVNDFQKGDIAEGYSVSREKKESFPLTVTSAQKNPTAFYLCASSKGLLGYGYQRENTGELFFGEGSRLTVL.

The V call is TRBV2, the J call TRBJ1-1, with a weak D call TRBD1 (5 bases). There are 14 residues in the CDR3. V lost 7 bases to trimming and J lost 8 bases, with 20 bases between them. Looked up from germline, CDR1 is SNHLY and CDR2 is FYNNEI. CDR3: CASKEGPQPREAFF. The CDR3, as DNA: TGTGCCAGCAAGGAGGGGCCACAGCCCAGGGAAGCTTTCTTT.

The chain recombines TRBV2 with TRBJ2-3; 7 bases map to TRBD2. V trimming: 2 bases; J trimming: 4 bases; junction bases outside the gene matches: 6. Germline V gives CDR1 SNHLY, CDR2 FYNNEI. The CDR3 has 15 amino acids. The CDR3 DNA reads TGTGCCAGCAGTGAAAACGGGAGGACCCCAGATACGCAGTATTTT. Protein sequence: CASSENGRTPDTQYF. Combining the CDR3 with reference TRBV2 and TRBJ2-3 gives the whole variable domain EPEVTQTPSHQVTQMGQEVILRCVPISNHLYFYWYRQILGQKVEFLVSFYNNEISEKSEIFDDQFSVERPDGSNFTLKIRSTKLEDSAMYFCASSENGRTPDTQYFGPGTRLTVL.

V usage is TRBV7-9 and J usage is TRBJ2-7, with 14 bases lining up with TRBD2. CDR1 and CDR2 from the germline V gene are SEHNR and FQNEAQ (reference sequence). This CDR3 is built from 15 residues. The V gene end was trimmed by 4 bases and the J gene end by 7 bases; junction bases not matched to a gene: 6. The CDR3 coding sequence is TGTGCCAGCAGCTGGGGACTAGCGGGAGCGGGAGAGCAGTACTTC. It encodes CASSWGLAGAGEQYF.

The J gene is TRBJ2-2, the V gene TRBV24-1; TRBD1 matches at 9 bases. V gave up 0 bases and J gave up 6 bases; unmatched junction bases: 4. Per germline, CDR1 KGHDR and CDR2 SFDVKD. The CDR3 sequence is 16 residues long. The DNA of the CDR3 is TGTGCCACCAGTGATTTGCACAGGGGGCCCCCCGGGGAGCTGTTTTTT. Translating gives CATSDLHRGPPGELFF.

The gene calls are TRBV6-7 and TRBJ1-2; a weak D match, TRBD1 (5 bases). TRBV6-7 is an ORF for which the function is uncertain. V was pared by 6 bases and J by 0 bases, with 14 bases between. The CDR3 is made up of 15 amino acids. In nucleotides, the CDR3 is TGTGCCAGCAGCCCACACAGGAGTTCTAACTATGGCTACACCTTC. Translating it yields CASSPHRSSNYGYTF.